This TCR beta chain was recovered during a study of T cell changes during pregnancy in multiple sclerosis. After removal of 5 bases from V and 3 bases from J, the junction contained 8 bases not matched to a gene. Per germline, CDR1 SGHDT and CDR2 YYEEEE. The CDR3 covers 16 residues. This table comes from immunoSEQ multiplex PCR, and its TCRdb copy is limited to in-frame clones, with some not included. The data hold around 130,000 clones, with 96% observed a single time. The receptor comes from a female donor with multiple sclerosis, enrolled in a pregnancy study. V is TRBV5-6 and J is TRBJ2-7; 13 bases are shared with TRBD2. The sample consisted of peripheral blood, taken after pregnancy. CDR3 nucleotide sequence: TGTGCCAGCAGTCATATGGGACTAGCGGGAATCTACGAGCAGTACTTC. Translated: CASSHMGLAGIYEQYF.